This TCR beta chain is from a study of T cells in Graves' hyperthyroidism and ophthalmopathy. General observations from the study: Separating ophthalmopathy from stable hyperthyroidism was achieved by a 13 V-J model.

This clonotype appeared a few times. The antigen is undetermined. TCR beta CDR3 regions were amplified from RNA transcripts. During a first-round RT-PCR of the TCR CDR3, the HTBI primer set was used. One entry per CDR3 protein results from TCRdb running MiXCR on the multiplex PCR reads. The sample records 300,000 to 500,000 distinct CDR3 sequences, just under 15% being singletons. The V gene's germline CDR1 is DFQATT and CDR2 SNEGSKA (reference sequence). The CDR3 has 14 residues. The V and J ends lost 0 bases and 4 bases respectively, with 10 bases between them. Sequencing input: blood. The V and J genes are TRBV20-1 and TRBJ1-5; maybe TRBD1 (5 bases). This receptor was obtained from a woman aged 25 to 45 with Graves' hyperthyroidism. The CDR3, as DNA: TGCAGTGCTAGAGATCGACAGAATAATCAGCCCCAGCATTTT. Encoded protein: CSARDRQNNQPQHF.